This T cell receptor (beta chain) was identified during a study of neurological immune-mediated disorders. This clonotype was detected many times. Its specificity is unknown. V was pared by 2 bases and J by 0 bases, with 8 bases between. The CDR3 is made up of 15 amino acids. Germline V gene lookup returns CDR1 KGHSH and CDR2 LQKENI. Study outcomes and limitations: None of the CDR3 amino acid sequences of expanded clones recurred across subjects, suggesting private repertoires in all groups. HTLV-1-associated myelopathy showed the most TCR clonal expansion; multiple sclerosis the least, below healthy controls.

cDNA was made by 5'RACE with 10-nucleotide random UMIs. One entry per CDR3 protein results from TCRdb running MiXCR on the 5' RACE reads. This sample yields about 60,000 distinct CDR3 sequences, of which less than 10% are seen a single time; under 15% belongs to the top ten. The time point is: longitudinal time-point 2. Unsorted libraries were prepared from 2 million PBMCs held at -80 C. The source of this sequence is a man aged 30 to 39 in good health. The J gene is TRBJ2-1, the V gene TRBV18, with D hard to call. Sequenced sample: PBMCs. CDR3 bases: TGTGCCAGCTCACCAAGCCGAAGCTCCTACAATGAGCAGTTCTTC. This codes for CASSPSRSSYNEQFF.